The 25 T cell receptor beta chains below were found in one sample sequenced in a study of T-cell memory formation after mild COVID-19. TCRdb called the 5' RACE reads again in MiXCR, with one record for every CDR3 protein. The sample has 250,000 to 400,000 distinct CDR3 sequences; about 13% are singletons. Sequencing used PBMCs or a T cell subset sorted from them (not recorded which). The receptors come from a man aged 18 to 30 who had mild COVID-19 (a few samples of this study predate the infection). Cell type and time point are not known.

CDR3 DNA: TGTGCCAGCTCCCTCAGGGGGGGCGAGCAGTTCTTC. Amino acid sequence: CASSLRGGEQFF. This chain links TRBV18 with TRBJ2-1; D may match TRBD1 or TRBD2 (7 bases each). Trimming took off 6 bases at V and 10 bases at J, with 13 bases between the two ends. This CDR3 is built from 12 residues. Per germline, CDR1 KGHSH and CDR2 LQKENI.

This clonotype has only a few counts. The chain is built from TRBV5-1 and TRBJ2-5; 7 bases align to TRBD1. The CDR3 totals 18 residues. Germline V gene lookup returns CDR1 SGHRS and CDR2 YFSETQ. V lost 1 base, J lost 1 base, and 13 bases stayed unmatched. The CDR3 DNA is TGCGCCAGCAGCTTGTTTTCGCTGGTACGGGACAGCCAAGAGACCCAGTACTTC. Its translation is CASSLFSLVRDSQETQYF.

This clonotype came up a few times. V is TRBV4-2 and J is TRBJ2-7, with D perhaps given as TRBD1 or TRBD2 (5 bases each). CDR1 is LGHNA, CDR2 YNFKEQ, per germline. V gave up 0 bases and J gave up 6 bases, with 12 bases separating them. There are 14 residues in the CDR3. The CDR3 DNA reads as TGTGCCAGCAGCCAAGAGAGTTTTGGGGGCGAGCAGTACTTC. As protein: CASSQESFGGEQYF.

The chain uses TRBV5-1 and TRBJ2-5; D is possibly TRBD2 (6 bases). The CDR3 runs 15 residues. Germline CDR1 SGHRS, CDR2 YFSETQ. The V end was cut by 3 bases, the J end by 2 bases, with 14 bases between. The CDR3 is CASSSGRGLQETQYF. CDR3 sequence (DNA): TGCGCCAGCAGCTCTGGACGGGGGTTACAAGAGACCCAGTACTTC.

This clonotype was detected many times. This chain connects TRBV20-1 to TRBJ2-3; 7 positions agree with TRBD2. The germline V gene has CDR1 DFQATT and CDR2 SNEGSKA (reference sequence). The V and J ends lost 5 bases and 7 bases, in that order; junction bases with no gene match: 6. CDR3 size: 12 residues. The CDR3 sequence is CSALGGWYTQYF. The CDR3 nucleotides read TGCAGTGCTCTGGGGGGGTGGTATACGCAGTATTTT.

This clonotype came up a few times. The CDR3 DNA is TGCGCCAGCAGCCAGCTTACCGGGAAAGGCACTGAAGCTTTCTTT. Its translation is CASSQLTGKGTEAFF. This chain joins TRBV4-3 and TRBJ1-1; no definite D call. CDR1 is LGHNA, CDR2 YSLEER, per germline. Trimming took off 3 bases at V and 4 bases at J, with 15 bases between the two ends. This CDR3 is built from 15 residues.

The chain links TRBV7-8 to TRBJ2-1, with D perhaps being TRBD1 or TRBD2 (5 bases each). Trimming removed 8 bases at V and 3 bases at J, with 11 bases between. Germline loops: CDR1 SGHVS, CDR2 FQNEAQ. The CDR3 is 13 residues long. CDR3 amino acids: CASSGARYNEQFF. The CDR3 DNA reads TGTGCCAGCTCCGGGGCCCGCTACAATGAGCAGTTCTTC.

This clonotype was detected only a few times. V is TRBV20-1 and J is TRBJ2-1; possibly TRBD2 for D (5 bases). This CDR3 spans 14 amino acids. Germline-derived CDR1 and CDR2 are DFQATT and SNEGSKA (reference sequence). Trimming took 2 bases from V and 7 from J, leaving 15 bases between them. The CDR3 sequence: CSARRRDLGNEQFF. As DNA, the CDR3 is TGCAGTGCTAGACGACGGGATCTGGGGAATGAGCAGTTCTTC.

The V call is TRBV6-5, the J call TRBJ2-2; D is possibly TRBD2 (5 bases). CDR1 and CDR2 (germline): MNHEY, SVGAGI. The length of the CDR3 is 14 residues. V gave up 5 bases and J gave up 3 bases, with 10 bases separating them. The DNA for the CDR3 is TGTGCCAGCAGTGCCCGGACTCACACCGGGGAGCTGTTTTTT. This codes for CASSARTHTGELFF.

A few counts support this clonotype. V usage is TRBV30 and J usage is TRBJ2-1; tentative D call: TRBD1 (8 bases). CDR1 and CDR2 from the germline V gene are GTSNPN and SVGIG (reference sequence). V gave up 4 bases and J gave up 6 bases, with 13 bases separating them. CDR3 length: 13 residues. The CDR3 is CAWNTGGGNEQFF. DNA of the CDR3: TGTGCCTGGAATACAGGGGGGGGCAATGAGCAGTTCTTC.

In its sample, this clonotype was seen a few times. The chain is built from TRBV6-2 or TRBV6-3 and TRBJ2-3; TRBD2 matches 8 bases. V lost 3 bases to trimming and J lost 5 bases; unmatched junction nucleotides: 7. Germline CDR1 is MNHEY and CDR2 is SVGEGT. The CDR3 covers 15 residues. For the CDR3, the DNA is TGTGCCAGCAGTTATACGGGGCTAGCGGGAGATACGCAGTATTTT. Translation gives CASSYTGLAGDTQYF.

This clonotype turned up a few times. The chain links TRBV7-9 to TRBJ1-2; D gene uncertain. Trimming pared 2 bases from V and 7 bases from J, leaving 8 bases between. The germline V gene encodes CDR1 SEHNR and CDR2 FQNEAQ (reference sequence). The CDR3 extends over 12 amino acids. CDR3 sequence reads: CASSLRTAGYTF. The CDR3 bases are TGTGCCAGCAGCTTAAGAACAGCTGGCTACACCTTC.

V and J are TRBV6-5 and TRBJ2-5; no reliable D call. Germline V gives CDR1 MNHEY, CDR2 SVGAGI. The ends were cut back, 2 bases at V and 4 bases at J, with 11 bases in the middle. This CDR3 has 14 amino acids. The CDR3 spells CASSYHLSGETQYF. CDR3 nucleotide sequence: TGTGCCAGCAGTTACCACCTGTCTGGAGAGACCCAGTACTTC.

This clonotype has at least ten counts. The CDR3: CSVVNNRGQGAYNEQFF. CDR3 DNA sequence: TGCAGCGTTGTTAATAATCGAGGGCAGGGGGCTTACAATGAGCAGTTCTTC. V is TRBV29-1 and J is TRBJ2-1; 8 positions match TRBD1. J lost 4 bases, V lost 4 bases, and 15 bases had no gene match. The CDR3 runs to 17 residues. The germline CDR1 and CDR2 sequences are SQVTM and ANQGSEA.

The chain employs TRBV3-1 and TRBJ2-3; maybe TRBD2 (6 bases). CDR3 length: 16 amino acids. V dropped 0 bases and J dropped 6 bases, with 16 bases sitting between them. The germline CDR1 and CDR2 sequences are LGHDT and YNNKEL (reference sequence). The CDR3 is CASSQDGGAFGDTQYF. The CDR3, as DNA: TGTGCCAGCAGCCAAGACGGGGGAGCCTTCGGGGATACGCAGTATTTT.

CDR3 sequence reads: CASSPTGLGTQYF. As DNA, the CDR3 is TGTGCCAGCAGCCCGACAGGGTTGGGGACCCAGTACTTC. This chain joins TRBV6-4 and TRBJ2-5; 7 bases are a match to TRBD1. V dropped 6 bases and J dropped 7; count of bases not matched to a gene: 8. The CDR3 has 13 residues. Germline values: CDR1 MRHNA, CDR2 SNTAGT.

The chain joins TRBV6-2 or TRBV6-3 to TRBJ2-7; 7 bases map to TRBD2. This CDR3 has 15 residues. Germline CDR1 reads MNHEY; CDR2 reads SVGEGT. After removal of 5 bases from V and 2 bases from J, the junction contained 9 bases not matched to a gene. CDR3 region: CASSDPGGSTYEQYF. As DNA, the CDR3 is TGTGCCAGCAGTGACCCGGGGGGTAGCACCTACGAGCAGTACTTC.

This clonotype was seen a few times. This chain connects TRBV6-5 to TRBJ2-2; 8 positions agree with TRBD2. CDR1 MNHEY and CDR2 SVGAGI come from the germline V gene. This CDR3 comprises 18 residues. V lost 1 base, J lost 2 bases, and 9 bases stayed unmatched. The CDR3 region is CASSYFPRRGGNTGELFF. The CDR3, as DNA: TGTGCCAGCAGTTACTTCCCCCGCCGGGGGGGCAACACCGGGGAGCTGTTTTTT.

The chain is built from TRBV7-2 and TRBJ2-1; 8 positions agree with TRBD1. V gave up 1 base and J gave up 2 bases; unmatched junction bases: 4. This CDR3 contains 16 residues. CDR1 and CDR2 (germline): SGHTA, FQGNSA. CDR3 sequence reads: CASSLDVTGAYNEQFF. The CDR3 DNA reads as TGTGCCAGCAGCTTAGATGTGACAGGGGCCTACAATGAGCAGTTCTTC.

This clonotype has more than one count but fewer than ten. The J gene is TRBJ1-2, the V gene TRBV6-5; the match to TRBD1 covers 7 bases. V was pared by 0 bases and J by 2 bases, with 3 bases of the junction left unmatched. The CDR3 covers 15 residues. Germline V CDR1 and CDR2: MNHEY, SVGAGI. CDR3 DNA sequence: TGTGCCAGCAGTTACTCTGGGGGACAGAACTATGGCTACACCTTC. Translated: CASSYSGGQNYGYTF.

This clonotype was seen a single time. This sequence joins TRBV29-1 and TRBJ1-5, with D perhaps matching TRBD1 (6 bases). V was shortened by 8 bases and J by 1 base, with 18 bases between the two germline ends. Germline CDR1 reads SQVTM; CDR2 reads ANQGSEA. The CDR3 spans 15 residues. CDR3 DNA sequence: TGCAGCAGCGTTGTTGAGGGGGTCAGCAATCAGCCCCAGCATTTT. This codes for CSSVVEGVSNQPQHF.

This clonotype was seen a handful of times. The V call is TRBV6-1, the J call TRBJ2-5; TRBD2 aligns across 7 bases. The V and J ends lost 8 bases and 7 bases, in that order; junction bases with no gene match: 16. Germline CDR1 reads MNHNS; CDR2 reads SASEGT. This CDR3 is 15 amino acids long. For the CDR3, the DNA is TGTGCCAGCGCGATCCTAGCGGAACCTCCCGGGACCCAGTACTTC. As protein: CASAILAEPPGTQYF.

The genes are TRBV6-2 or TRBV6-3 and TRBJ2-1; no clear D. Germline values: CDR1 MNHEY, CDR2 SVGEGT. V lost 4 bases to trimming and J lost 12 bases, with 16 bases between them. The CDR3 runs to 13 residues. For the CDR3, the DNA is TGTGCCAGCAGTTTCCGCCTTAGTGAAAGGCAGTTCTTC. The encoded protein is CASSFRLSERQFF.

The chain links TRBV15 to TRBJ1-5, with 11 bases aligning to TRBD1. This CDR3 is built from 17 residues. The germline gives CDR1 LNHNV, CDR2 YYDKDF (reference sequence). Trimming took 3 bases from V and 3 from J; bases not matched to a gene: 7. The CDR3 DNA reads as TGTGCCACCAGCAGTAACCGGGACAGGGGGTACAATCAGCCCCAGCATTTT. Residues: CATSSNRDRGYNQPQHF.

In its sample, this clonotype was seen many times. The chain is built from TRBV7-3 and TRBJ2-3, with D perhaps TRBD1 (6 bases). Trimming removed 4 bases from V and 2 bases from J, with 10 bases in between. The CDR3 is 14 residues long. The germline V gene encodes CDR1 SGHTA and CDR2 FQGTGA. The CDR3 protein is CASSSGQTTDTQYF. The CDR3 coding sequence is TGTGCCAGCAGCTCCGGACAGACCACAGATACGCAGTATTTT. Combining the CDR3 with reference TRBV7-3 and TRBJ2-3 gives the whole variable domain GAGVSQTPSNKVTEKGKYVELRCDPISGHTALYWYRQSLGQGPEFLIYFQGTGAADDSGLPNDRFFAVRPEGSVSTLKIQRTERGDSAVYLCASSSGQTTDTQYFGPGTRLTVL.